A selection of T cell receptor beta chains follows, all from one sample in a study of blood T cells in healthy people across ages. TCRdb itself ran the 5' RACE reads through MiXCR, one entry per CDR3 protein. Of some 710,000 distinct CDR3 sequences listed, around 50% are singletons. Material for sequencing was blood. These receptors were collected from a man at least 80 years old in good health. Each CDR3 is given without its conserved first and last residue. The D gene is left open where the match is weak.

v_gene,j_gene,d_gene,CDR3aa
TRBV5-1,TRBJ1-1,NA,ASSPDGVGEAF
TRBV12-3/TRBV12-4,TRBJ2-1,TRBD2,AAGGELVGEQF
TRBV29-1,TRBJ2-7,NA,SVGLTHEQY
TRBV7-2,TRBJ2-1,NA,ASRGGVPYEQF
TRBV20-1,TRBJ2-3,TRBD2,SARDRTSGSWTDTQY
TRBV7-2,TRBJ2-7,TRBD1,ASSYKRQGSNEQY
TRBV30,TRBJ1-1,TRBD1,AWSVPRQGGTEAF
TRBV6-5,TRBJ2-3,TRBD2,ASSYSGYGGGALGDTQY
TRBV7-3,TRBJ1-1,NA,ASSLMSSDSEAF
TRBV5-6,NA,TRBD2,ASSLSQLAGLETQY
TRBV9,TRBJ2-7,NA,ASSVSEGSYNEQY
TRBV11-2,TRBJ2-2,NA,ATSGGPNTGELF
TRBV12-3/TRBV12-4,NA,NA,ASSPDRTQY
TRBV7-2,TRBJ1-1,NA,ASSLAWGGNTEAF
TRBV5-1,TRBJ2-1,TRBD2,ASSAVWEGQF
TRBV29-1,TRBJ2-5,TRBD1,SVERTGNGEQY
TRBV20-1,TRBJ1-3,NA,SARDPRDGNTIY
TRBV5-1,TRBJ2-3,NA,ASSLEDSAFSIDTQY
TRBV20-1,TRBJ2-3,NA,SAPGGASTDTQY
TRBV5-1,TRBJ2-7,NA,ASSTRGGEQY
TRBV21-1,TRBJ2-5,NA,ASCLSSQETQY
TRBV5-6,TRBJ2-3,NA,ASSWDSSLDTQY
TRBV6-4,TRBJ2-1,TRBD2,ASSDPMLADVNEQF
TRBV7-2,TRBJ1-1,NA,ASSLARQDPAF
TRBV27,TRBJ2-7,NA,ASSLVAGTQYEQY
TRBV7-9,TRBJ1-6,NA,ASSSDSSYNSPLH
TRBV25-1,TRBJ2-7,NA,ASSVNYEQY
TRBV4-3,NA,NA,ASSQVYRNSYEQY
TRBV29-1,TRBJ2-1,NA,SGTGPNEQF
TRBV2,TRBJ2-4,NA,ASEGTKNIQY
TRBV4-3,TRBJ1-2,NA,ASSPVLGGEYGYT
TRBV4-3,TRBJ2-1,NA,ASSQEGQGDNEQF
TRBV4-2,TRBJ2-1,TRBD1,ASSQGTGEQF
TRBV29-1,TRBJ1-2,NA,IISEGGGNYGYT
TRBV5-1,TRBJ2-2,TRBD1,ASSAGTGVTGELF
TRBV6-1,TRBJ1-5,NA,ASSEYFTGPQH
TRBV5-5,TRBJ2-7,NA,ASSPWSYNEQY
TRBV3-1,TRBJ2-5,NA,ASSQDFAAETQY
TRBV12-3/TRBV12-4,TRBJ2-7,TRBD1,ASISQGVDEQY
TRBV12-3/TRBV12-4,TRBJ2-7,NA,ASSAGVSSYEQY
TRBV20-1,TRBJ2-7,TRBD1,GAQHRDRGYEQY
TRBV6-5,TRBJ1-2,TRBD1,ASSYLGGGNT
TRBV9,TRBJ1-5,TRBD1,ASSATGGSQPQH
TRBV12-3/TRBV12-4,TRBJ2-1,NA,ASSLGLAFNEQF
TRBV12-3/TRBV12-4,TRBJ1-4,TRBD1,ASGTGGADEKLF
TRBV10-3,TRBJ2-7,NA,ATGRGSYEQY
TRBV7-2,TRBJ2-1,TRBD2,ASSLAGTSGSNEQF
TRBV5-1,TRBJ1-6,NA,ASKLSQWDSSLH
TRBV29-1,TRBJ2-1,TRBD2,SVGSPRSGRARETQF